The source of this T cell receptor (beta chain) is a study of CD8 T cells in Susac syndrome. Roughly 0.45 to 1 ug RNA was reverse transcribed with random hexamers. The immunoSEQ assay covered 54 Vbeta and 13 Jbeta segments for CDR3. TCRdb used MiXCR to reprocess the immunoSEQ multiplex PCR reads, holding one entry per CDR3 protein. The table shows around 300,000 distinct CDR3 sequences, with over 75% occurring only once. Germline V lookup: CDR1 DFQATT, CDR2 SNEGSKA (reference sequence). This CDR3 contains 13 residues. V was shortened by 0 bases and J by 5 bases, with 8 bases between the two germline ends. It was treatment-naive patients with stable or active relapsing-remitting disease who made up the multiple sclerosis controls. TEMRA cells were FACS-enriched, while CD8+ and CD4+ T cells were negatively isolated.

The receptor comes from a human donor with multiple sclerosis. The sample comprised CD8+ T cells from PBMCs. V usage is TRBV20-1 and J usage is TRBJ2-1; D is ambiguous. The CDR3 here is CSARDVVNNEQFF. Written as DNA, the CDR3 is TGCAGTGCTAGAGATGTGGTGAACAATGAGCAGTTCTTC.